Shown below are 27 T cell receptor beta chains from a single sample sequenced in a study of early T cells in non-severe SARS-CoV-2 infection. TCRdb analysed the 5' RACE reads with MiXCR anew, one entry per CDR3 protein. The sample has approximately 30,000 distinct CDR3 sequences; approximately 4.6% are singletons. Sequencing used whole blood. These receptors originate from an adult who was a healthcare worker with PCR-confirmed SARS-CoV-2 infection or an uninfected control (not recorded which).

The V gene is TRBV6-5, the J gene TRBJ2-2; TRBD2 matches at 13 bases. Per germline, CDR1 MNHEY and CDR2 SVGAGI. The V segment lost 7 bases and the J segment 3 bases; nucleotides outside the gene matches: 5. This CDR3 contains 16 residues. DNA of the CDR3: TGTGCCAGCATCCGGACTAGCGGGAGCCACACCGGGGAGCTGTTTTTT. Amino acids: CASIRTSGSHTGELFF.

This clonotype has ten or more counts. This sequence joins TRBV12-3 or TRBV12-4 and TRBJ2-7; D is perhaps TRBD1 or TRBD2 (5 bases each). Trimming removed 3 bases from V and 2 bases from J, with 11 bases in between. This CDR3 has 14 amino acids. The CDR3 loop is CASSFGDGPYEQYF. The CDR3, as DNA: TGTGCCAGCAGTTTTGGGGACGGACCCTACGAGCAGTACTTC.

This clonotype was counted many times. V usage is TRBV28 and J usage is TRBJ2-7, with D perhaps matching TRBD1 (5 bases). Trimming shortened V by 2 bases and J by 12 bases, and 14 bases separated the two germline ends. The CDR3 spans 12 residues. Germline assignment: CDR1 MDHEN and CDR2 SYDVKM. CDR3 in amino acids: CASSLNTERGYF. CDR3 nucleotides: TGTGCCAGCAGTTTAAATACAGAAAGGGGGTACTTC.

This clonotype was recorded at least ten times. The genes are TRBV7-9 and TRBJ2-3, with a weak D call TRBD2 (5 bases). V lost 5 bases and J lost 6, with 12 bases in between. The CDR3 length is 13 residues. Germline V gene lookup returns CDR1 SEHNR and CDR2 FQNEAQ (reference sequence). As DNA, the CDR3 is TGTGCCAGCAGCCCGTCCCCGGGGGATACGCAGTATTTT. Its protein is CASSPSPGDTQYF.

This clonotype came up a few times. The V gene is TRBV25-1, the J gene TRBJ1-1; 10 bases align to TRBD1. Looked up from germline, CDR1 is MGHDK and CDR2 is SYGVNS. There are 14 residues in the CDR3. V shed 5 bases, J shed 5 bases, and the junction held 5 bases outside the gene matches. The CDR3 sequence: CASSWDRGGTEAFF. In DNA form, the CDR3 reads TGTGCCAGCAGTTGGGACAGGGGTGGTACTGAAGCTTTCTTT.

This clonotype was recorded at least ten times. The chain joins TRBV29-1 to TRBJ2-1; 8 bases match TRBD1. V lost 7 bases, J lost 6 bases, and 2 bases stayed unmatched. Germline V gene sequence: CDR1 SQVTM, CDR2 ANQGSEA. This CDR3 is 11 amino acids long. CDR3 in DNA: TGCAGCGGACAGGGGAGCAATGAGCAGTTCTTC. This translates into CSGQGSNEQFF.

This clonotype was recorded at least ten times. The gene calls are TRBV20-1 and TRBJ2-5; D not resolved. Trimming left V 1 base short and J 4 bases short, with 4 bases between. The germline gives CDR1 DFQATT, CDR2 SNEGSKA (reference sequence). The CDR3 length is 11 residues. Written as DNA, the CDR3 is TGCAGTGCTAGAGTTCGAGAGACCCAGTACTTC. Its protein is CSARVRETQYF.

In this sample, this clonotype turned up many times. This chain connects TRBV10-3 to TRBJ2-1, with unresolved D. Trimming cost V 3 bases and J 4 bases, with 10 bases left between them. CDR3 length equals 14 residues. CDR1 and CDR2 from the germline V gene are ENHRY and SYGVKD. CDR3 amino acids: CAISEGSEYNEQFF. Written as DNA, the CDR3 is TGTGCCATCAGTGAAGGTTCGGAATACAATGAGCAGTTCTTC.

In this sample, this clonotype turned up many times. This chain links TRBV20-1 with TRBJ1-4, with unresolved D. The V end lost 0 bases, the J end lost 8 bases, and 16 bases lay between the germline ends. Germline V gene data show CDR1 as DFQATT and CDR2 as SNEGSKA (reference sequence). The CDR3 contains 15 residues. CDR3 nucleotide sequence: TGCAGTGCTAGAGAGTACCGGACTCCCGGGGAAAAACTGTTTTTT. Its protein product is CSAREYRTPGEKLFF.

This clonotype was recorded at least ten times. The chain links TRBV10-2 to TRBJ1-3; the D is unclear. The CDR3 length is 15 residues. Germline CDR1 is WSHSY and CDR2 is SAAADI. V was trimmed by 2 bases and J by 0 bases, leaving 8 bases between them. The CDR3 DNA reads TGCGCCAGCAGTGAGACTCCTATCTCTGGAAACACCATATATTTT. Protein product: CASSETPISGNTIYF.

The sample holds many counts of this clonotype. This chain uses TRBV5-1 with TRBJ1-2; possible D gene TRBD1, 6 bases. CDR3 length: 15 amino acids. The germline CDR1 and CDR2 sequences are SGHRS and YFSETQ. With 3 bases removed from V and 3 bases from J, the gap between germline ends came to 15 bases. The CDR3 is CASSSVVKGDYGYTF. The CDR3 DNA reads TGCGCCAGCAGCTCCGTAGTCAAGGGGGACTATGGCTACACCTTC. Together with reference TRBV5-1 and TRBJ1-2, the CDR3 gives the full variable domain: KAGVTQTPRYLIKTRGQQVTLSCSPISGHRSVSWYQQTPGQGLQFLFEYFSETQRNKGNFPGRFSGRQFSNSRSEMNVSTLELGDSALYLCASSSVVKGDYGYTFGSGTRLTVV.

This clonotype was detected only a few times. The rearrangement uses TRBV15 and TRBJ2-7; D remains unclear. V was pared by 0 bases and J by 2 bases, with 5 bases between. Germline loops: CDR1 LNHNV, CDR2 YYDKDF (reference sequence). This CDR3 has 13 amino acids. CDR3 residues: CATSREGTYEQYF. As DNA, the CDR3 is TGTGCCACCAGCAGAGAAGGGACCTACGAGCAGTACTTC.

V gene TRBV6-6 combines with J gene TRBJ1-5; D might be TRBD1 (5 bases). Trimming took off 5 bases at V and 9 bases at J, with 8 bases between the two ends. The CDR3 is 11 residues long. Germline lookup yields CDR1 MNHNY and CDR2 SVGAGI (reference sequence). CDR3 residues: CASSDSRPQHF. The DNA of the CDR3 is TGTGCCAGCAGTGACAGTCGGCCCCAGCATTTT.

This chain connects TRBV3-1 to TRBJ2-7; TRBD1 agrees at 7 bases. With 3 bases clipped from V and 7 bases from J, the junction kept 6 bases outside the gene matches. This CDR3 spans 13 amino acids. CDR1 is LGHDT and CDR2 is YNNKEL in the germline V gene (reference sequence). In DNA, the CDR3 is TGTGCCAGCAGCCAGGTCCCAGGGGGAGAGCAGTACTTC. Translation gives CASSQVPGGEQYF.

This clonotype was seen ten or more times. The rearrangement joins TRBV20-1 to TRBJ2-7; 9 bases are a match to TRBD1. Trimming at V came to 3 bases and at J to 3 bases, leaving 3 bases not matched to a gene. CDR1 and CDR2 (germline): DFQATT, SNEGSKA (reference sequence). The CDR3 runs 13 residues. As DNA, the CDR3 is TGCAGTGCTAGTGCGGGACAGGGCTACGAGCAGTACTTC. Protein sequence: CSASAGQGYEQYF.

At least ten counts were recorded for this clonotype. The chain carries TRBV25-1 and TRBJ2-1; D not certain. Trimming shortened V by 2 bases and J by 5 bases, and 4 bases separated the two germline ends. The CDR3 runs to 12 residues. Germline V lookup: CDR1 MGHDK, CDR2 SYGVNS. The CDR3 region has the DNA TGTGCCAGCAGTGAAGGCCACAATGAGCAGTTCTTC. Protein product: CASSEGHNEQFF.

This clonotype came up many times. The V call is TRBV20-1, the J call TRBJ2-3; D gene uncertain. Germline CDR1 is DFQATT and CDR2 is SNEGSKA (reference sequence). V lost 5 bases and J lost 1, with 4 bases in between. The CDR3 contains 11 residues. The CDR3 spells CSAFRTDTQYF. The DNA for the CDR3 is TGCAGTGCTTTCCGCACAGATACGCAGTATTTT.

The chain combines TRBV28 with TRBJ1-4; D remains ambiguous. From germline, CDR1 is MDHEN and CDR2 SYDVKM. The CDR3 has 13 residues. V was pared by 9 bases and J by 4 bases, with 12 bases between. CDR3 in amino acids: CASLAADNEKLFF. In DNA, the CDR3 is TGTGCCAGTCTTGCGGCGGATAATGAAAAACTGTTTTTT.

Many counts were recorded for this clonotype. The chain is built from TRBV28 and TRBJ2-7, with D perhaps TRBD1 (5 bases). The CDR3 spans 13 residues. V lost 8 bases, J lost 3 bases, and 14 bases lay in between. The germline V gene has CDR1 MDHEN and CDR2 SYDVKM. The chain's CDR3 is CASRRQGGYEQYF. CDR3 in DNA: TGTGCCAGCCGTCGGCAGGGCGGCTACGAGCAGTACTTC.

This clonotype was counted ten times or more. V usage is TRBV4-1 and J usage is TRBJ2-7, with 7 bases fitting TRBD1. The trim removed 3 bases at V and 1 base at J, leaving 9 bases unmatched. Looked up from germline, CDR1 is MGHRA and CDR2 is YSYEKL. The CDR3 is 16 residues long. CDR3 region: CASSHPQGRSSYEQYF. CDR3 in DNA: TGCGCCAGCAGCCATCCACAGGGGCGATCTTCCTACGAGCAGTACTTC.

This clonotype occurred a few times. The genes are TRBV6-5 and TRBJ1-1; D not certain. There are 14 residues in the CDR3. Trimming shortened V by 2 bases and J by 1 base, and 8 bases separated the two germline ends. Germline CDR1 reads MNHEY; CDR2 reads SVGAGI. The CDR3: CASSYGTENTEAFF. CDR3 DNA: TGTGCCAGCAGTTACGGCACCGAGAACACTGAAGCTTTCTTT.

The chain combines TRBV7-2 with TRBJ2-1; D is unresolved. The V end lost 5 bases, the J end lost 10 bases, and 15 bases lay between the germline ends. The CDR3 consists of 13 residues. Germline V gene sequence: CDR1 SGHTA, CDR2 FQGNSA. Here the CDR3 reads CASSAGISWEQFF. CDR3 nucleotides: TGTGCCAGCAGCGCTGGGATCTCATGGGAGCAGTTCTTC.

This clonotype appeared many times. The rearrangement joins TRBV25-1 to TRBJ2-2, with D unclear. Germline CDR1 is MGHDK and CDR2 is SYGVNS. V was clipped by 0 bases and J by 7 bases, with 9 bases between them. The CDR3 totals 14 residues. The CDR3 here is CASSEYGFGGELFF. DNA for the CDR3: TGTGCCAGCAGTGAATACGGGTTTGGCGGGGAGCTGTTTTTT.

This clonotype has a count of ten or more. The chain carries TRBV12-3 or TRBV12-4 and TRBJ2-3; D remains unclear. Deletions cut 4 bases from V and 3 bases from J, with 5 bases between. This CDR3 has 12 amino acids. The CDR3 DNA reads TGTGCCAGCAGTTCGACTACAGATACGCAGTATTTT. Encoded protein: CASSSTTDTQYF.

This clonotype was recorded at least ten times. This sequence joins TRBV20-1 and TRBJ2-2, with TRBD2 identical over 7 bases. J gave up 3 bases and V 0 bases, and 7 bases lay outside the gene matches. Germline CDR1 reads DFQATT; CDR2 reads SNEGSKA (reference sequence). This CDR3 region has 16 residues. CDR3 region: CSARDRVRGYTGELFF. CDR3 bases: TGCAGTGCTAGAGATCGGGTGCGGGGGTACACCGGGGAGCTGTTTTTT.

This clonotype was seen a few times. The V gene is TRBV6-6, the J gene TRBJ2-5, with D possibly being TRBD1 or TRBD2 (5 bases each). Germline V gene lookup returns CDR1 MNHNY and CDR2 SVGAGI (reference sequence). V shed 5 bases and J shed 7 bases, with 14 bases lying between them. The CDR3 runs 13 residues. CDR3 in amino acids: CASSDLGEGTQYF. CDR3 in DNA: TGTGCCAGCAGTGACCTGGGGGAAGGGACCCAGTACTTC.

This clonotype occurred many times. V and J are TRBV6-5 and TRBJ2-5; 9 nucleotides match TRBD1. The germline CDR1 and CDR2 sequences are MNHEY and SVGAGI. Trimming took 7 bases from V and 5 from J; bases not matched to a gene: 5. The CDR3 is made up of 13 amino acids. The CDR3 sequence: CASNRDRDETQYF. In DNA, the CDR3 is TGTGCCAGCAATCGGGACAGGGACGAGACCCAGTACTTC.